The rows below give T cell receptor beta chains drawn from one sample of a study of PD-1 blockade in mismatch repair-deficient tumors. Method: immunoSEQ multiplex PCR; TCRdb's copy keeps in-frame clones and lacks some. Of over 100,000 clones listed, roughly 80% are singletons. Material: peripheral blood, obtained around 60 weeks after starting pembrolizumab. All receptors derive from an adult with mismatch repair-deficient cancer. The CDR3 runs from the conserved cysteine through the conserved F or W. Part of the rows lack a size; the others show once, few, many or a class for expanded clones.

clone_size: NA
j_call: TRBJ1-3
v_call: TRBV6-1
cdr3_aa: CASSNRLGNTIYF

clone_size: NA
j_call: TRBJ2-5
v_call: TRBV9
cdr3_aa: CASSVVAGASETQYF

clone_size: NA
j_call: TRBJ2-5
v_call: TRBV2
cdr3_aa: CASTGHPETQYF

clone_size: few
j_call: TRBJ1-1
v_call: TRBV29-1
cdr3_aa: CSVEDPGQGGAFF

clone_size: NA
j_call: TRBJ1-1
v_call: TRBV5-8
cdr3_aa: CASSLGRGSGTEAFF

clone_size: NA
j_call: TRBJ2-7
v_call: TRBV9
cdr3_aa: CASSPRGQGRSYEQYF

clone_size: NA
j_call: TRBJ1-2
v_call: TRBV14
cdr3_aa: CASSQVPGTYYGYTF

clone_size: once
j_call: TRBJ2-7
v_call: TRBV7-9
cdr3_aa: CASSFGELSYEQYF

clone_size: NA
j_call: TRBJ1-3
v_call: TRBV7-9
cdr3_aa: CASSLMAGHSGNTIYF

clone_size: NA
j_call: TRBJ1-1
v_call: TRBV6-5
cdr3_aa: CASSYSPEEAFF

clone_size: NA
j_call: TRBJ2-1
v_call: TRBV5-1
cdr3_aa: CASSISGSYEQFF

clone_size: NA
j_call: TRBJ1-2
v_call: TRBV28
cdr3_aa: CASSGTEDGYTF